The 30 T cell receptor beta chains listed next were all sequenced from one sample in a study of CD8 T cells in ankylosing spondylitis. Overall study findings and caveats: A TCR beta motif of several highly homologous variants seemed to mark ankylosing spondylitis blood.

These receptors have no known antigen. TCRdb recomputed calls from the 5' RACE reads with MiXCR, one row per CDR3 protein. The top ten clones hold about 6.8% of a sample with over 450,000 distinct CDR3 sequences, roughly 13% of them seen once. Source material: blood, either unsorted or a sorted T cell fraction (not recorded which). These receptors all come from a male donor with ankylosing spondylitis.

This clonotype has only a few counts. The CDR3 DNA reads as TGTGCCAGCAGTTACTCGAGTGGCTCGGGAGACTATGGCTACACCTTC. Protein: CASSYSSGSGDYGYTF. This rearrangement joins TRBV6-5 to TRBJ1-2, with no clear D. The CDR3 runs to 16 residues. The V gene's germline CDR1 is MNHEY and CDR2 SVGAGI. The ends were cut back, 0 bases at V and 3 bases at J, with 14 bases in the middle.

This chain joins TRBV25-1 and TRBJ2-3; a possible D gene is TRBD1 (6 bases). This CDR3 comprises 13 residues. Germline V gene lookup returns CDR1 MGHDK and CDR2 SYGVNS. V lost 7 bases to trimming and J lost 6 bases, with 14 bases between them. CDR3 sequence: CASISEQGDTQYF. Here the CDR3 DNA reads TGTGCCAGCATCTCAGAGCAGGGGGATACGCAGTATTTT.

The genes are TRBV12-3 or TRBV12-4 and TRBJ2-4; tentative D call: TRBD2 (6 bases). The CDR3 sequence is 13 residues long. Between the trimmed V and J ends, which lost 2 bases and 6 bases, there was a span of 8 bases. The CDR3 coding sequence is TGTGCCAGCAGTTTACAGGGAGGAAACATTCAGTACTTC. Its translation is CASSLQGGNIQYF.

This clonotype was counted between two and nine times. The chain recombines TRBV7-6 with TRBJ2-3, with 11 nucleotides matching TRBD2. The CDR3 sequence is 16 residues long. Germline CDR1 and CDR2: SGHVS and FNYEAQ. The J segment lost 5 bases and the V segment lost 5 bases, leaving 9 bases of the junction unmatched. The CDR3, as DNA: TGTGCCAGCAGCCCGGGACTAGCGGACTGGGGAGATACGCAGTATTTT. Translated, it gives CASSPGLADWGDTQYF.

This clonotype has a handful of counts. The chain carries TRBV4-2 and TRBJ2-1; the D is unclear. CDR3 length: 15 amino acids. Germline CDR1 reads LGHNA; CDR2 reads YNFKEQ. V lost 0 bases and J lost 0, with 6 bases in between. The CDR3 protein is CASSQEPFSYNEQFF. CDR3 nucleotides: TGTGCCAGCAGCCAAGAACCTTTCTCCTACAATGAGCAGTTCTTC.

This chain connects TRBV27 to TRBJ2-1; D possibly corresponds to TRBD2 (5 bases). The CDR3 spans 17 residues. In germline, CDR1 is MNHEY, CDR2 SMNVEV (reference sequence). With 4 bases removed from V and 0 bases from J, the gap between germline ends came to 16 bases. This CDR3 is CASSSLAEKSSYNEQFF. As DNA, the CDR3 is TGTGCCAGCAGTTCGCTAGCAGAAAAGAGCTCCTACAATGAGCAGTTCTTC.

This clonotype has at least ten counts. This chain links TRBV11-2 with TRBJ2-2; 15 nucleotides match TRBD2. The CDR3 extends over 19 amino acids. CDR1 SGHAT and CDR2 FQNNGV come from the germline V gene. The junction had 5 bases not matched to a gene; V was cut back by 1 base and J by 2 bases. The CDR3 loop reads CASSLGGLAGGQNTGELFF. The CDR3 DNA is TGTGCCAGCAGCTTAGGGGGACTAGCGGGAGGTCAAAACACCGGGGAGCTGTTTTTT.

This clonotype has a count of ten or more. V and J are TRBV5-1 and TRBJ2-5; 10 nucleotides line up with TRBD1. V shed 4 bases, J shed 1 base, and the junction held 7 bases outside the gene matches. The CDR3 is 16 amino acids. Germline lookup yields CDR1 SGHRS and CDR2 YFSETQ. The CDR3 region has the DNA TGCGCCAGCAGCCGACGGACAGGGGGTTTCCAAGAGACCCAGTACTTC. Its translation is CASSRRTGGFQETQYF.

Ten or more counts support this clonotype. The chain combines TRBV3-1 with TRBJ2-5, with TRBD1 matching 9 bases. Unmatched junction bases numbered 0, after V lost 4 bases and J lost 3 bases. Germline CDR1 LGHDT, CDR2 YNNKEL (reference sequence). This CDR3 comprises 13 residues. The CDR3 DNA follows: TGTGCCAGCAGCCGGACAGGGGAAGAGACCCAGTACTTC. The encoded protein is CASSRTGEETQYF.

The V call is TRBV5-1, the J call TRBJ1-1; D remains ambiguous. The CDR3 contains 14 residues. V lost 4 bases, J lost 5 bases, and 15 bases lay in between. Germline-derived CDR1 and CDR2 are SGHRS and YFSETQ. CDR3 amino acids: CASSPSTVETEAFF. DNA of the CDR3: TGCGCCAGCAGCCCCTCGACGGTAGAGACTGAAGCTTTCTTT.

The rearrangement links TRBV13 to TRBJ1-2; D perhaps matches TRBD1 (5 bases). This CDR3 has 14 amino acids. Germline V gene sequence: CDR1 PRHDT, CDR2 FYEKMQ (reference sequence). The V end lost 2 bases, the J end lost 6 bases, and 13 bases lay between the germline ends. The CDR3 loop reads CASSLLSGADGYTF. The CDR3 DNA reads as TGTGCCAGCAGCTTATTGAGTGGGGCGGATGGCTACACCTTC.

The V gene is TRBV5-6, the J gene TRBJ2-2; D gene ambiguous. Trimming removed 7 bases from V and 0 bases from J, with 16 bases in between. From germline, CDR1 is SGHDT and CDR2 YYEEEE. The CDR3 covers 16 residues. The DNA of the CDR3 is TGTGCCAGCCGAAAATGGAGCCCCCCGAACACCGGGGAGCTGTTTTTT. This codes for CASRKWSPPNTGELFF.

This clonotype showed up just a few times. The chain couples TRBV12-3 or TRBV12-4 to TRBJ2-1; 13 nucleotides line up with TRBD2. The J segment lost 15 bases and the V segment lost 1 base, leaving 6 bases of the junction unmatched. This CDR3 comprises 14 residues. CDR3 protein: CASSLEGLAGRRFF. The CDR3 bases are TGTGCCAGCAGTTTAGAGGGACTAGCGGGAAGAAGGTTCTTC.

This sequence joins TRBV5-8 and TRBJ2-2, with D maybe TRBD1 (6 bases). Germline V CDR1 and CDR2: SGHTS, YDEGEE. This CDR3 region has 15 residues. The V and J ends lost 4 bases and 3 bases respectively, with 13 bases between them. CDR3 amino acids: CASSRSGGDTGELFF. Here the CDR3 DNA reads TGTGCCAGCAGCCGCTCTGGGGGCGACACCGGGGAGCTGTTTTTT.

The table lists this clonotype with a few counts. This chain links TRBV10-3 with TRBJ1-5; D is undetermined. V lost 10 bases and J lost 6, with 19 bases in between. This CDR3 is 14 amino acids long. The germline V gene encodes CDR1 ENHRY and CDR2 SYGVKD. This CDR3 is CATGKGRESQPQHF. The CDR3 DNA is TGTGCCACCGGTAAGGGAAGAGAGAGTCAGCCCCAGCATTTT.

V and J are TRBV3-1 and TRBJ2-1, with 10 bases identical to TRBD2. This CDR3 is 16 amino acids long. Unmatched junction bases numbered 6, after V lost 4 bases and J lost 3 bases. Germline lookup yields CDR1 LGHDT and CDR2 YNNKEL (reference sequence). CDR3 sequence (DNA): TGTGCCAGCAGCCGATCTAGCGGGAGAATCTACAATGAGCAGTTCTTC. This encodes CASSRSSGRIYNEQFF.

This clonotype was counted at least ten times. J is TRBJ2-2 and V is TRBV12-3 or TRBV12-4; TRBD1 agrees at 11 bases. The V segment lost 6 bases and the J segment 3 bases; nucleotides outside the gene matches: 9. The CDR3 spans 17 residues. Written as DNA, the CDR3 is TGTGCCAGCAGCGCCTTACCGGGACAGGGGGACACCGGGGAGCTGTTTTTT. Encoded protein: CASSALPGQGDTGELFF.

Only a few counts were recorded for this clonotype. The chain recombines TRBV11-2 with TRBJ2-1; 8 bases are shared with TRBD2. V gave up 7 bases and J gave up 4 bases; unmatched junction bases: 6. This CDR3 spans 14 amino acids. Germline V CDR1 and CDR2: SGHAT, FQNNGV. CDR3 residues: CASTRERGYNEQFF. The CDR3 coding sequence is TGTGCCAGCACCCGGGAGCGGGGGTACAATGAGCAGTTCTTC.

This clonotype was detected a few times. The CDR3 DNA is TGTGCCACCAGCAGAGGACTAGCGGGAACCGGGGAGCTGTTTTTT. As protein: CATSRGLAGTGELFF. V gene TRBV15 combines with J gene TRBJ2-2, with TRBD2 matching 11 bases. J lost 5 bases, V lost 1 base, and 0 bases had no gene match. The CDR3 is 15 residues long. Germline CDR1 reads LNHNV; CDR2 reads YYDKDF (reference sequence).

This clonotype was counted at least ten times. The chain couples TRBV25-1 to TRBJ2-6, with 7 bases that match TRBD1. The length of the CDR3 is 19 residues. The germline CDR1 and CDR2 sequences are MGHDK and SYGVNS. The J segment lost 0 bases and the V segment lost 3 bases, leaving 11 bases of the junction unmatched. This CDR3 is CASSDQVGQVTSGANVLTF. The CDR3 bases are TGTGCCAGCAGTGATCAGGTTGGACAGGTGACCTCTGGGGCCAACGTCCTGACTTTC.

V usage is TRBV20-1 and J usage is TRBJ1-4; D is ambiguous. The length of the CDR3 is 14 residues. Germline values: CDR1 DFQATT, CDR2 SNEGSKA (reference sequence). V lost 0 bases, J lost 6 bases, and 11 bases lay in between. CDR3 residues: CSARDANGDEKLFF. CDR3 coding DNA: TGCAGTGCTAGAGATGCCAACGGGGATGAAAAACTGTTTTTT.

This chain uses TRBV5-1 with TRBJ2-6; weak D call: TRBD1 (5 bases). CDR1 and CDR2 from the germline V gene are SGHRS and YFSETQ. V was trimmed by 4 bases and J by 0 bases, leaving 17 bases between them. CDR3 length equals 18 residues. The CDR3 here is CASSGRTQLSSGANVLTF. CDR3 nucleotide sequence: TGCGCCAGCAGCGGGCGGACACAATTAAGCTCTGGGGCCAACGTCCTGACTTTC.

This clonotype was observed a few times. The rearrangement links TRBV5-1 to TRBJ2-1; possible D gene TRBD2, 6 bases. CDR3 length: 16 amino acids. The germline V gene encodes CDR1 SGHRS and CDR2 YFSETQ. V lost 4 bases and J 5 bases, leaving 19 bases between the germline ends. The CDR3 spells CASSPRGGTSNNEQFF. In DNA form, the CDR3 reads TGCGCCAGCAGCCCGCGGGGTGGAACGTCCAACAATGAGCAGTTCTTC.

The V and J genes are TRBV14 and TRBJ1-2; 7 bases match TRBD1. CDR1 is SGHDN and CDR2 is FVKESK in the germline V gene. The J segment lost 6 bases and the V segment lost 4 bases, leaving 11 bases of the junction unmatched. The CDR3 has 15 residues. CDR3 protein: CASSPLTGSPHGYTF. CDR3 nucleotides: TGTGCCAGCAGCCCCCTGACAGGGTCCCCCCATGGCTACACCTTC.

This clonotype has only a few counts. This chain connects TRBV29-1 to TRBJ2-7; 10 bases align to TRBD1. V gave up 3 bases and J gave up 6 bases; unmatched junction bases: 11. Looked up from germline, CDR1 is SQVTM and CDR2 is ANQGSEA. The CDR3 contains 15 residues. The CDR3 DNA sequence: TGCAGCGTTGAGGTTTTAGGGGACAGGGGCGTCGAGCAGTACTTC. Protein: CSVEVLGDRGVEQYF.

This clonotype appeared many times. The chain uses TRBV12-3 or TRBV12-4 and TRBJ1-2; D not certain. Trimming stripped 7 bases from V and 4 bases from J, with 16 bases between. The CDR3 sequence is 14 residues long. The CDR3 loop reads CASNPGRGPYGYTF. As DNA, the CDR3 is TGTGCCAGCAACCCCGGACGGGGTCCCTATGGCTACACCTTC.

This clonotype was seen at least ten times. The V and J genes are TRBV10-3 and TRBJ2-1; 9 nucleotides agree with TRBD1. V lost 10 bases and J lost 10; bases outside the gene matches: 23. This CDR3 region has 17 residues. Germline values: CDR1 ENHRY, CDR2 SYGVKD. The CDR3 bases are TGTGCCACCGCTACCGGGACAGGGTCTAGTGCGAGAGAGGAGCAGTTCTTC. This encodes CATATGTGSSAREEQFF.

J is TRBJ2-3 and V is TRBV7-8, with D perhaps TRBD2 (5 bases). The germline V gene encodes CDR1 SGHVS and CDR2 FQNEAQ. Trimming cost V 6 bases and J 11 bases, with 24 bases left between them. This CDR3 has 15 residues. The CDR3 nucleotides read TGTGCCAGCAGTTCCCCCGCGATAGCGCAGCCCGGGCAGTATTTT. Translating gives CASSSPAIAQPGQYF.

This clonotype was counted a few times. The chain has TRBV4-1 and TRBJ2-3; TRBD2 agrees at 7 bases. The ends lost 1 base at V and 0 bases at J; junction bases unmatched: 4. Looked up from germline, CDR1 is MGHRA and CDR2 is YSYEKL. The CDR3 length is 16 residues. The CDR3 spells CASSQGREQSTDTQYF. In nucleotides, the CDR3 is TGCGCCAGCAGCCAAGGGCGGGAGCAAAGCACAGATACGCAGTATTTT.

There are a few counts of this clonotype. The V and J genes are TRBV7-8 and TRBJ2-3; no reliable D call. The germline V gene has CDR1 SGHVS and CDR2 FQNEAQ. The V gene lost 1 base and the J gene lost 0 bases, with 14 bases spanning the gap. This CDR3 has 17 residues. CDR3 nucleotide sequence: TGTGCCAGCAGCTTAGTTATCGGGCAGTCGAGCACAGATACGCAGTATTTT. Translation: CASSLVIGQSSTDTQYF.